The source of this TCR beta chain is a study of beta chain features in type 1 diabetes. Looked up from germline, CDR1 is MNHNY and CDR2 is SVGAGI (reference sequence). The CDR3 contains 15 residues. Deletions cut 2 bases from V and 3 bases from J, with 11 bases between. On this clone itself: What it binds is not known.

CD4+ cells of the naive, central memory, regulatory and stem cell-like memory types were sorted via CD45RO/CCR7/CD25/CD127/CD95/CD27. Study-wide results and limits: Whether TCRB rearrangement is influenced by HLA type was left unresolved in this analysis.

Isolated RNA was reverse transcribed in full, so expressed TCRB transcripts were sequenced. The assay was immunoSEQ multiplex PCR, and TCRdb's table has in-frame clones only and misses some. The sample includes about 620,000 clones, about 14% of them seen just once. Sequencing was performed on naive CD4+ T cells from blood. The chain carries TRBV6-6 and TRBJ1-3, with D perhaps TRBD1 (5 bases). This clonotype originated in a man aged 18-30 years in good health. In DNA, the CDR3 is TGTGCCAGCAGTTACGGCCCAGGGTTTGGAAACACCATATATTTT. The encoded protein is CASSYGPGFGNTIYF.